One and the same sample provided the 27 T cell receptor beta chains below, sequenced in a study of graft-versus-host responses after intestinal transplantation. Some clones are missing from TCRdb's copy, which holds only in-frame ones; the method was immunoSEQ multiplex PCR. The table shows about 85,000 clones, with under 95% occurring only once. What these receptors recognize is not known. The sample consisted of unstimulated CD8+ T cells sorted from spleen or lymph node cells, taken before transplant. The origin of the receptors is a human donor who was the organ donor for an intestinal transplant.

The chain combines TRBV14 with TRBJ2-2; D possibly corresponds to TRBD2 (7 bases). Germline-derived CDR1 and CDR2 are SGHDN and FVKESK. Trimming pared 4 bases from V and 0 bases from J, leaving 9 bases between. The CDR3 totals 15 residues. This CDR3 reads CASSPGGTNTGELFF. DNA of the CDR3: TGTGCCAGCAGCCCGGGGGGCACGAACACCGGGGAGCTGTTTTTT. Full variable domain (missing parts from reference TRBV14 and TRBJ2-2): EAGVTQFPSHSVIEKGQTVTLRCDPISGHDNLYWYRRVMGKEIKFLLHFVKESKQDESGMPNNRFLAERTGGTYSTLKVQPAELEDSGVYFCASSPGGTNTGELFFGEGSRLTVL.

The CDR3 spells CAARQANEAFF. CDR3 in DNA: TGTGCCGCGAGACAGGCAAATGAAGCTTTCTTT. The chain recombines TRBV19 with TRBJ1-1; tentatively, D is TRBD1 (6 bases). V was cut by 11 bases and J by 7 bases, with 14 bases left in between. The CDR3 sequence is 11 residues long. Germline CDR1 and CDR2: LNHDA and SQIVND (reference sequence).

The rearrangement joins TRBV13 to TRBJ2-1, with unresolved D. Trimming stripped 5 bases from V and 4 bases from J, with 12 bases between. The length of the CDR3 is 14 residues. CDR1 PRHDT and CDR2 FYEKMQ come from the germline V gene (reference sequence). The CDR3 bases are TGTGCCAGCAGCGCAGGCGCCACTTACAATGAGCAGTTCTTC. Protein: CASSAGATYNEQFF.

The V gene is TRBV21-1, the J gene TRBJ1-1; TRBD1 is the table's D call and was not checked against the DNA. TRBV21-1 is a recognized pseudogene. The CDR3 consists of 14 residues. CDR3 sequence reads: CASSPRTGRAEAFF. CDR3 DNA: TGTGCCAGCAGCCCCCGGACAGGGCGAGCTGAAGCTTTCTTT.

This chain links TRBV5-1 with TRBJ2-1; tentatively, D is TRBD1 (6 bases). Germline V gives CDR1 SGHRS, CDR2 YFSETQ. The ends were cut back, 0 bases at V and 7 bases at J, with 14 bases in the middle. The CDR3 totals 15 residues. The CDR3 DNA is TGCGCCAGCAGCTTGGAGACGTCGAGGGGGAATGAGCAGTTCTTC. Protein sequence: CASSLETSRGNEQFF.

The chain carries TRBV5-1 and TRBJ2-2; tentatively, D is TRBD1 (6 bases). CDR3 length: 14 residues. Germline values: CDR1 SGHRS, CDR2 YFSETQ. V was shortened by 5 bases and J by 4 bases, with 12 bases between the two germline ends. Here the CDR3 reads CASRRDRSTGELFF. CDR3 in DNA: TGCGCCAGCAGGAGAGACAGGAGCACCGGGGAGCTGTTTTTT.

The chain couples TRBV7-2 to TRBJ2-1, with 7 positions matching TRBD2. The junction had 3 bases not matched to a gene; V was cut back by 3 bases and J by 1 base. In germline, CDR1 is SGHTA, CDR2 FQGNSA. The CDR3 consists of 15 residues. Here the CDR3 reads CASSFCGSSYNEQFF. Written as DNA, the CDR3 is TGTGCCAGCAGCTTTTGCGGGAGTTCCTACAATGAGCAGTTCTTC.

This clone showed up just a few times. The chain links TRBV11-2 to TRBJ2-7, with 8 bases that match TRBD1. Germline values: CDR1 SGHAT, CDR2 FQNNGV. V lost 4 bases, J lost 4 bases, and 6 bases stayed unmatched. The CDR3 has 14 amino acids. CDR3 sequence (DNA): TGTGCCAGCAGCTCCGGACAGGGAGAGTACGAGCAGTACTTC. It specifies CASSSGQGEYEQYF.

The rearrangement joins TRBV2 to TRBJ2-7, with 8 bases matching TRBD1. This CDR3 is 17 amino acids long. In germline, CDR1 is SNHLY, CDR2 FYNNEI. V dropped 4 bases and J dropped 2; count of bases not matched to a gene: 13. CDR3 sequence reads: CASSAYRRDRRPYEQYF. For the CDR3, the DNA is TGTGCCAGCAGTGCTTACCGCCGGGACAGGCGACCCTACGAGCAGTACTTC.

The CDR3 protein is CASSLLNEQFF. CDR3 bases: TGTGCCAGCAGCTTACTAAATGAGCAGTTCTTC. The chain links TRBV11-1 to TRBJ2-1; D uncertain. Germline values: CDR1 SGHAT, CDR2 FQDESV (reference sequence). Trimming stripped 2 bases from V and 7 bases from J, with 3 bases between. This CDR3 region has 11 residues. Full variable domain (outside the CDR3, taken from reference TRBV11-1 and TRBJ2-1): EAEVAQSPRYKITEKSQAVAFWCDPISGHATLYWYRQILGQGPELLVQFQDESVVDDSQLPKDRFSAERLKGVDSTLKIQPAELGDSAMYLCASSLLNEQFFGPGTRLTVL.

V gene TRBV19 combines with J gene TRBJ1-1; no clear D gene. CDR1 LNHDA and CDR2 SQIVND come from the germline V gene (reference sequence). Trimming cost V 6 bases and J 0 bases, with 2 bases left between them. The CDR3 is 11 amino acids. This CDR3 is CASRLNTEAFF. CDR3 DNA sequence: TGTGCCAGTAGGCTGAACACTGAAGCTTTCTTT.

The rearrangement links TRBV5-1 to TRBJ2-7; D gene ambiguous. The germline V and J ends were trimmed by 2 bases and 0 bases, with 6 bases remaining between them. Germline CDR1 reads SGHRS; CDR2 reads YFSETQ. CDR3 length: 13 amino acids. Here the CDR3 DNA reads TGCGCCAGCAGCTTCGAAAACTCCTACGAGCAGTACTTC. Residues: CASSFENSYEQYF.

This chain joins TRBV5-1 and TRBJ2-3; the match to TRBD1 covers 7 bases. The CDR3 consists of 16 residues. Germline CDR1 and CDR2: SGHRS and YFSETQ. Trimming removed 0 bases from V and 0 bases from J; junction bases left unmatched: 4. The CDR3 sequence is CASSLGQGPSTDTQYF. The CDR3, as DNA: TGCGCCAGCAGCTTGGGACAGGGCCCAAGCACAGATACGCAGTATTTT.

The J gene is TRBJ2-1, the V gene TRBV7-9; D remains ambiguous. With 5 bases removed from V and 5 bases from J, the gap between germline ends came to 7 bases. CDR3 length equals 12 residues. Germline CDR1 and CDR2: SEHNR and FQNEAQ (reference sequence). Here the CDR3 reads CASSGAHNEQFF. CDR3 sequence (DNA): TGTGCCAGCAGCGGCGCCCACAATGAGCAGTTCTTC.

Notes on this clone: Distinct nucleotide sequences in the sample also encode this CDR3. CDR3 nucleotides: TGTGCCAGCAGCCTAAGCACCGGGGAGCTGTTTTTT. This translates into CASSLSTGELFF. V usage is TRBV7-9 and J usage is TRBJ2-2; D unclear. The germline V and J ends were trimmed by 5 bases and 4 bases, with 5 bases remaining between them. CDR1 and CDR2 from the germline V gene are SEHNR and FQNEAQ (reference sequence). This CDR3 is 12 amino acids long.

V and J are TRBV11-1 and TRBJ2-7, with D hard to call. Trimming shortened V by 2 bases and J by 4 bases, and 9 bases separated the two germline ends. CDR1 SGHAT and CDR2 FQDESV come from the germline V gene (reference sequence). This CDR3 has 13 residues. The CDR3 DNA is TGTGCCAGCAGCTTACAGAACTCTTACGAGCAGTACTTC. The encoded protein is CASSLQNSYEQYF.

The V call is TRBV1, the J call TRBJ2-3; the D segment call TRBD2 is taken from the table without a DNA check. TRBV1 is an annotated pseudogene. The CDR3 runs to 15 residues. The CDR3 DNA reads as TGCACCAGCAGCCGCAGGACTAGCGGGGGGGATACGCAGTATTTT. It translates to CTSSRRTSGGDTQYF.

J is TRBJ2-1 and V is TRBV5-4; 9 bases are shared with TRBD1. The CDR3 runs 14 residues. Germline V gene sequence: CDR1 SGHNT, CDR2 YYREEE (reference sequence). V was clipped by 2 bases and J by 6 bases; unmatched bases: 3. The CDR3 here is CASSLQGAFNEQFF. The CDR3 DNA is TGTGCCAGCAGCTTACAGGGGGCCTTCAATGAGCAGTTCTTC.

This chain joins TRBV2 and TRBJ2-1; TRBD2 matches 14 bases. The CDR3 has 15 residues. The V gene's germline CDR1 is SNHLY and CDR2 FYNNEI. V was pared by 3 bases and J by 13 bases, with 8 bases of the junction left unmatched. The CDR3 loop reads CASSDPGLAGDEQFF. The CDR3, as DNA: TGTGCCAGCAGTGATCCGGGACTAGCGGGGGACGAACAGTTCTTC.

CDR3 nucleotides: TGTGCCAGCAGCTTACCTGGGCAGGGGGCTTCACCCCTCCACTTT. This translates into CASSLPGQGASPLHF. The chain is built from TRBV7-9 and TRBJ1-6; 8 bases are shared with TRBD1. The CDR3 is 15 amino acids. After removal of 2 bases from V and 9 bases from J, the junction contained 6 bases not matched to a gene. Germline CDR1 and CDR2: SEHNR and FQNEAQ (reference sequence).

The chain is built from TRBV4-1 and TRBJ2-3, with D possibly TRBD1 on 5 matching bases. V lost 4 bases and J lost 0, with 11 bases in between. Germline-derived CDR1 and CDR2 are MGHRA and YSYEKL. The CDR3 has 15 amino acids. The CDR3 nucleotides read TGCGCCAGCAGCCCGAGTCAGGGAAGCACAGATACGCAGTATTTT. This gives the protein CASSPSQGSTDTQYF.

The chain employs TRBV5-4 and TRBJ2-3, with D uncertain. The V gene's germline CDR1 is SGHNT and CDR2 YYREEE (reference sequence). V lost 4 bases and J 1 base, leaving 7 bases between the germline ends. This CDR3 comprises 13 residues. Written as DNA, the CDR3 is TGTGCCAGCAGCGGCGGACGCACAGATACGCAGTATTTT. This encodes CASSGGRTDTQYF.

The chain is built from TRBV5-5 and TRBJ2-6; D might be TRBD1 (6 bases). This CDR3 has 16 residues. Per the germline V gene, CDR1 is SGHKS and CDR2 is YYEKEE (reference sequence). V was shortened by 7 bases and J by 0 bases, with 14 bases between the two germline ends. The chain's CDR3 is CASDLTGFSGANVLTF. CDR3 nucleotides: TGTGCCAGCGACCTTACAGGGTTCTCTGGGGCCAACGTCCTGACTTTC.

The V call is TRBV4-2, the J call TRBJ2-7, with 11 nucleotides matching TRBD2. The germline CDR1 and CDR2 sequences are LGHNA and YNFKEQ. This CDR3 has 16 amino acids. With V trimmed by 0 bases and J by 6 bases, 7 bases remained unmatched. CDR3 DNA sequence: TGTGCCAGCAGCCAAGATAAGACTAGCGGGACTCGCGAGCAGTACTTC. Translating it yields CASSQDKTSGTREQYF.

The rearrangement uses TRBV6-5 and TRBJ2-7; possibly TRBD2 for D (5 bases). The V end lost 8 bases, the J end lost 7 bases, and 21 bases lay between the germline ends. The germline gives CDR1 MNHEY, CDR2 SVGAGI. This CDR3 is built from 14 residues. The CDR3 DNA sequence: TGTGCCAGCGGACCCGGCGGGTTGGGTGTTGAGCAGTACTTC. It specifies CASGPGGLGVEQYF.

This chain links TRBV29-1 with TRBJ2-7; 12 nucleotides align to TRBD2. The V gene's germline CDR1 is SQVTM and CDR2 ANQGSEA. This CDR3 region has 14 residues. The junction had 1 base not matched to a gene; V was cut back by 3 bases and J by 1 base. The CDR3, as DNA: TGCAGCGTTGATGGACTAGCGGGGTCCTACGAGCAGTACTTC. Translating it yields CSVDGLAGSYEQYF.

The gene calls are TRBV7-9 and TRBJ2-5; no reliable D call. Germline CDR1 and CDR2: SEHNR and FQNEAQ (reference sequence). The V end lost 2 bases, the J end lost 1 base, and 11 bases lay between the germline ends. This CDR3 has 15 amino acids. The CDR3 spells CASSLFPKPQETQYF. In nucleotides, the CDR3 is TGTGCCAGCAGCTTATTCCCTAAACCCCAAGAGACCCAGTACTTC.